This T cell receptor beta chain was found in a study of T cell repertoires in cytomegalovirus infection. About the research overall: Through public TCR beta signatures, both CMV infection and matching HLA type were indicated.

Study findings and constraints: Adding up the frequency of public TCR beta families identified people who carried CMV plus the relevant HLA. CMV-specific HLA-C-restricted TCR beta clonotypes dominated the ex vivo response.

TCRdb independently ran MiXCR on the reads; one entry per CDR3 protein. The sample carries about 180,000 distinct CDR3 sequences, under 15% recorded once. A word on this clonotype: Its antigen is unidentified.

CDR1 SEHNR and CDR2 FQNEAQ come from the germline V gene (reference sequence). V was cut by 3 bases and J by 4 bases, with 12 bases left in between. CDR3 size: 14 residues. The V call is TRBV7-9, the J call TRBJ2-5, with unresolved D. This sequence was found in a human donor in good health (CMV status not recorded). Some clones in this sample may be carry-over from other donors' samples. Sequenced: PBMCs. CDR3 DNA sequence: TGTGCCAGCAGCTTTGATGTGGGTTCAGAGACCCAGTACTTC. Protein: CASSFDVGSETQYF.